Listed below are T cell receptor beta chains from one sample, sequenced in a study of T cell responses to AZD1222 COVID-19 vaccine. Clones were sequenced by immunoSEQ multiplex PCR, and TCRdb holds only the in-frame ones, with some missing. Altogether fewer than 200,000 clones are present, roughly nine tenths being singletons, with the ten largest covering over 1.5%. Material: peripheral blood, obtained 28 days after the second AZD1222 dose. These receptors all stem from an adult who received the AZD1222 COVID-19 vaccine. CDR3s leave out the opening cysteine and the closing phenylalanine or tryptophan. Fields, in order: CDR3 length, V gene, J gene, CDR3 protein.

CDR3 length: 13
V gene: TRBV2
J gene: TRBJ2-1
CDR3 protein: ASSGSLPSGNEQF

CDR3 length: 13
V gene: TRBV30
J gene: TRBJ1-2
CDR3 protein: AWRHQGQGFYGYT

CDR3 length: 10
V gene: TRBV10-3
J gene: TRBJ2-7
CDR3 protein: AISEWQNEQY

CDR3 length: 12
V gene: TRBV18
J gene: TRBJ1-2
CDR3 protein: ASSWTGSNYGYT

CDR3 length: 11
V gene: TRBV7-3
J gene: TRBJ1-5
CDR3 protein: ASSLDLNQPQH

CDR3 length: 10
V gene: TRBV6-1
J gene: TRBJ2-7
CDR3 protein: ASSEFGQGQY

CDR3 length: 13
V gene: TRBV25-1
J gene: TRBJ2-7
CDR3 protein: ASRAAGTGSYEQY

CDR3 length: 14
V gene: TRBV7-8
J gene: TRBJ2-7
CDR3 protein: ASSLAGTGDDYEQY

CDR3 length: 12
V gene: TRBV6-5
J gene: TRBJ2-3
CDR3 protein: ASNPGLAGDTQY

CDR3 length: 13
V gene: TRBV4-1
J gene: TRBJ1-6
CDR3 protein: ASSQVDTSNSPLH

CDR3 length: 13
V gene: TRBV7-9
J gene: TRBJ2-3
CDR3 protein: ASSLVSGPTDTQY

CDR3 length: 11
V gene: TRBV11-2
J gene: TRBJ2-1
CDR3 protein: ASSSLQLNEQF

CDR3 length: 10
V gene: TRBV19
J gene: TRBJ2-2
CDR3 protein: ASIGLTGELF

CDR3 length: 14
V gene: TRBV6-5
J gene: TRBJ1-2
CDR3 protein: ASSYSDSQGFYGYT

CDR3 length: 12
V gene: TRBV30
J gene: TRBJ1-6
CDR3 protein: AWTLGTGNSPLH

CDR3 length: 12
V gene: TRBV30
J gene: TRBJ2-2
CDR3 protein: AWSEGIGTGELF

CDR3 length: 10
V gene: TRBV6-2/TRBV6-3
J gene: TRBJ2-7
CDR3 protein: ASSNHYYEQY

CDR3 length: 15
V gene: TRBV19
J gene: TRBJ1-5
CDR3 protein: ASSMRRGTGANPPQH

CDR3 length: 15
V gene: TRBV30
J gene: TRBJ1-1
CDR3 protein: AWIKKPHRGRDTEAF

CDR3 length: 13
V gene: TRBV18
J gene: TRBJ1-5
CDR3 protein: ASSPGTGVGQPQH

CDR3 length: 13
V gene: TRBV7-3
J gene: TRBJ1-6
CDR3 protein: ASSLTVGGTSPLH

CDR3 length: 12
V gene: TRBV29-1
J gene: TRBJ2-1
CDR3 protein: SVSPQGRGNEQF

CDR3 length: 11
V gene: TRBV7-9
J gene: TRBJ2-7
CDR3 protein: ASSDRQAYEQY

CDR3 length: 13
V gene: TRBV4-1
J gene: TRBJ1-2
CDR3 protein: ASSLDPQGLYGYT

CDR3 length: 13
V gene: TRBV13
J gene: TRBJ2-7
CDR3 protein: ASSPTGLAGDEQY

CDR3 length: 11
V gene: TRBV6-4
J gene: TRBJ1-2
CDR3 protein: ASRGGPGRGYT

CDR3 length: 12
V gene: TRBV3-1/TRBV3-2
J gene: TRBJ1-3
CDR3 protein: ASSYGTAGNTIY

CDR3 length: 13
V gene: TRBV5-5
J gene: TRBJ2-2
CDR3 protein: ASRPSPLNTGELF

CDR3 length: 13
V gene: TRBV27
J gene: TRBJ1-1
CDR3 protein: ASSLDRSMNTEAF

CDR3 length: 12
V gene: TRBV27
J gene: TRBJ2-5
CDR3 protein: ASSSQGARETQY

CDR3 length: 14
V gene: TRBV30
J gene: TRBJ1-5
CDR3 protein: AWTLKRGASGQPQH

CDR3 length: 13
V gene: TRBV6-4
J gene: TRBJ1-2
CDR3 protein: ASRPERGGGYGYT

CDR3 length: 16
V gene: TRBV2
J gene: TRBJ2-7
CDR3 protein: ASRVRVSSGTPSYEQY

CDR3 length: 13
V gene: TRBV2
J gene: TRBJ2-7
CDR3 protein: ASSDDPVGGYEQY

CDR3 length: 13
V gene: TRBV7-2
J gene: TRBJ1-2
CDR3 protein: ASSLAPTGGYGYT

CDR3 length: 9
V gene: TRBV6-5
J gene: TRBJ2-1
CDR3 protein: ASKGAYEQF

CDR3 length: 13
V gene: TRBV5-6
J gene: TRBJ1-5
CDR3 protein: ASRKGRGRGQPQH

CDR3 length: 11
V gene: TRBV12-5
J gene: TRBJ1-1
CDR3 protein: ASEGSPRGEAF

CDR3 length: 12
V gene: TRBV5-5
J gene: TRBJ2-7
CDR3 protein: ASSLAQGAYEQY

CDR3 length: 11
V gene: TRBV5-1
J gene: TRBJ2-1
CDR3 protein: ASSLNRGSEQF

CDR3 length: 13
V gene: TRBV4-2
J gene: TRBJ1-2
CDR3 protein: ASSLGQNANYGYT

CDR3 length: 17
V gene: TRBV7-9
J gene: TRBJ1-2
CDR3 protein: ASSPTPWRTGSIELGYT

CDR3 length: 14
V gene: TRBV9
J gene: TRBJ2-1
CDR3 protein: ASSAGTTDLYNEQF